This T cell receptor (beta chain) was documented in a study of neurological immune-mediated disorders. About the study: Relapsing-remitting patients made up most of the 34 multiple sclerosis patients, and secondary progressive patients made up 3. Whole-study results and caveats: HTLV-1-associated myelopathy had the most TCR clonal expansion, and multiple sclerosis had the least, less than healthy controls.

This clonotype was picked up a small number of times. Antigen specificity is unknown. The cDNA was synthesized by means of template-switch 5'RACE, which was carried out with 10-nucleotide random UMIs. TCRdb reanalysed the 5' RACE reads using MiXCR and keeps one entry per CDR3 protein. The sample carries 45,000 to 70,000 distinct CDR3 sequences, roughly 4.4% recorded once. The CDR3 length is 17 residues. The ends were cut back, 6 bases at V and 0 bases at J, with 18 bases in the middle. Germline V gene lookup returns CDR1 MNHNS and CDR2 SASEGT. This TCR was sampled from a man between 50 and 59 years old with multiple sclerosis. The sample comprised PBMCs. The chain carries TRBV6-1 and TRBJ2-4; D remains unclear. This chain's CDR3 is CASRTGGISLAKNIQYF. CDR3 nucleotides: TGTGCCAGCAGGACGGGTGGAATCTCCCTAGCCAAAAACATTCAGTACTTC.